This is a list of T cell receptor beta chains from one sample in a study of blood T cell repertoires in COVID-19. TCRdb's table, derived via immunoSEQ multiplex PCR, lists solely in-frame clones and lacks some. The sample records around 310,000 clones, about nine tenths being singletons. Sequencing was done on a sample of PBMCs or T cells enriched from blood (not recorded which). The receptor set was obtained from a woman between 35 and 50 years old who had recovered from COVID-19. The CDR3 runs from the conserved cysteine through the conserved F or W. D genes are given only for firm matches. For some rows the clone size is stated as once, few or many, or as a class when expanded; others skip it.

abundance,d_gene,v_gene,j_gene,CDR3aa,CDR3nt
NA,NA,TRBV20-1,TRBJ1-5,CSASGGGGFNQPQHF,TGCAGTGCTAGTGGCGGCGGCGGATTTAATCAGCCCCAGCATTTT
NA,NA,TRBV15,TRBJ2-7,CATSRHRGGEQYF,TGTGCCACCAGCAGGCACAGGGGGGGAGAGCAGTACTTC
NA,NA,TRBV9,TRBJ1-2,CASSVDAGMNYGYTF,TGTGCCAGCAGCGTAGATGCGGGTATGAACTATGGCTACACCTTC
few,TRBD2,TRBV2,TRBJ2-1,CASSVGLAEQFF,TGTGCCAGCAGTGTTGGACTAGCCGAGCAGTTCTTC
NA,NA,TRBV19,TRBJ1-1,CASSRQITEAFF,TGTGCCAGTAGTCGCCAGATAACTGAAGCTTTCTTT
NA,TRBD1,TRBV5-1,TRBJ1-4,CASTLDGTDEKLFF,TGCGCCAGCACCCTAGATGGGACAGACGAAAAACTGTTTTTT
NA,NA,TRBV7-2,TRBJ1-3,CASSLPLGQSYF,TGTGCCAGCAGCTTACCGTTAGGACAGTCATATTTT
NA,NA,TRBV6-5,TRBJ1-1,CASRPMQGRTEAFF,TGTGCCAGCAGGCCTATGCAGGGAAGGACTGAAGCTTTCTTT
NA,NA,TRBV7-9,TRBJ1-3,CASSLSDSFSGNTIYF,TGTGCCAGCAGCTTAAGCGACAGCTTCTCTGGAAACACCATATATTTT
NA,TRBD1,TRBV7-2,TRBJ2-3,CASSPDRGKTDTQYF,TGTGCCAGCAGTCCTGACAGGGGGAAGACAGATACGCAGTATTTT
NA,NA,TRBV11-2,TRBJ2-7,CASSPGQGGLKRYEQYF,TGTGCCAGCAGCCCCGGACAGGGAGGGTTGAAGAGGTACGAGCAGTACTTC
NA,TRBD1,TRBV3-1/TRBV3-2,TRBJ2-2,CASSQDRGTNTGELFF,TGTGCCAGCAGCCAGGACAGGGGAACGAACACCGGGGAGCTGTTTTTT
NA,NA,TRBV7-9,TRBJ1-1,CASRSMNTEAFF,TGTGCCAGCAGATCTATGAACACTGAAGCTTTCTTT
NA,NA,TRBV29-1,TRBJ2-7,CRQSGGPYEQYF,TGCAGACAGTCCGGAGGGCCCTACGAGCAGTACTTC
NA,TRBD2,TRBV28,TRBJ2-7,CATGLKGYEQYF,TGTGCCACGGGACTAAAGGGTTACGAGCAGTACTTC
NA,TRBD1,TRBV6-5,TRBJ2-1,CASSRDRGSYNEQFF,TGTGCCAGCAGCCGGGACAGGGGCTCCTACAATGAGCAGTTCTTC
NA,NA,TRBV6-5,TRBJ2-1,CASSYSIAISYNEQFF,TGTGCCAGCAGTTACTCGATTGCTATCTCCTACAATGAGCAGTTCTTC
NA,NA,TRBV7-9,TRBJ2-7,CASSTQEAIYEQYF,TGTGCCAGCAGCACCCAGGAGGCGATCTACGAGCAGTACTTC
NA,TRBD1,TRBV28,TRBJ2-7,CASSSWNPGQYYEQYF,TGTGCCAGCAGTTCCTGGAATCCGGGACAGTACTACGAGCAGTACTTC
NA,NA,TRBV7-2,TRBJ2-5,CASSLVGGVEEETQYF,TGTGCCAGCAGCTTAGTCGGAGGGGTGGAGGAGGAGACCCAGTACTTC
NA,NA,TRBV9,TRBJ1-5,CASSVGDGNQPQHF,TGTGCCAGCAGCGTAGGCGATGGCAATCAGCCCCAGCATTTT